This TCR beta chain was sequenced in a study of blood T cell repertoires in COVID-19. About the study: Researchers got acute and convalescent COVID-19 samples from the United States, Italy and Spain. In each case, the material was cDNA or gDNA derived from T cells, B-cell-depleted T cells, or PBMCs.

The authors' processing: Nucleated cell number was recorded as an estimate derived from reference gene primer amplification. Libraries were prepared by immunoSEQ multiplex PCR; TCRdb keeps only in-frame clonotypes and omits some of them. That table is the source of V, J and clone size, and D and trimming were worked out from the DNA. This sample yields about 210,000 clones, of which roughly 85% are seen a single time; roughly a sixth belongs to the top ten. Living in 24 US areas, the participants were between about 18 and 90 years of age. The CDR3 consists of 16 residues. CDR1 is SEHNR and CDR2 is FQNEAQ in the germline V gene (reference sequence). The V segment lost 2 bases and the J segment 5 bases; nucleotides outside the gene matches: 9.

The sequenced sample was PBMCs or T cells enriched from blood (not recorded which). This clonotype originated in a man aged 35 to 55 who had recovered from COVID-19. The chain links TRBV7-9 to TRBJ2-1, with 7 nucleotides matching TRBD1. The CDR3 bases are TGTGCCAGCAGCTTAACAGGGGCCTATGGACACAATGAGCAGTTCTTC. Translating gives CASSLTGAYGHNEQFF.